A single sample gave rise to the 32 T cell receptor beta chains below, sequenced in a study of T-cell reconstitution after alpha-beta-depleted transplantation in children. This sample's TCRbeta library carried unique molecular identifier barcodes. MiXCR, applied by TCRdb to the PCR reads, yields one record per CDR3 protein. The table includes about 1,000,000 distinct CDR3 sequences, roughly 29% detected once. Sample: PBMCs, mostly from graft donor cells, taken 360 days after TCRalphabeta/CD19-depleted stem cell transplant. These receptors all stem from a boy under two years old who had a stem cell transplant for SCID, so the T cells may come from the graft donor.

This clonotype was seen only a few times. The chain couples TRBV15 to TRBJ2-2; D is ambiguous. Germline V CDR1 and CDR2: LNHNV, YYDKDF (reference sequence). This CDR3 comprises 12 residues. V was shortened by 8 bases and J by 2 bases, with 6 bases between the two germline ends. This CDR3 reads CATRGNTGELFF. In nucleotides, the CDR3 is TGTGCCACCCGCGGCAACACCGGGGAGCTGTTTTTT.

This clonotype appeared a few times. The chain recombines TRBV6-5 with TRBJ2-1; D is uncertain. Germline V gene lookup returns CDR1 MNHEY and CDR2 SVGAGI. V was trimmed by 0 bases and J by 6 bases, leaving 12 bases between them. CDR3 size: 15 residues. The CDR3 region has the DNA TGTGCCAGCAGTTACTCGAGTCGGGCTTCCAATGAGCAGTTCTTC. Protein: CASSYSSRASNEQFF.

This clonotype was picked up a small number of times. The V gene is TRBV24-1, the J gene TRBJ2-2, with D perhaps matching TRBD2 (6 bases). CDR1 is KGHDR and CDR2 is SFDVKD in the germline V gene. The CDR3 runs 19 residues. Trimming shortened V by 0 bases and J by 4 bases, and 20 bases separated the two germline ends. The CDR3 sequence: CATSDLQIEEGGGTGELFF. The CDR3 nucleotides read TGTGCCACCAGTGATTTGCAAATCGAGGAGGGAGGTGGCACCGGGGAGCTGTTTTTT.

The table lists this clonotype with many counts. The rearrangement links TRBV5-1 to TRBJ1-1; unclear D gene. The CDR3 totals 14 residues. Germline CDR1 and CDR2: SGHRS and YFSETQ. V lost 4 bases, J lost 4 bases, and 14 bases lay in between. In DNA form, the CDR3 reads TGCGCCAGCAGCCCTGGACCCATGGGCACTGAAGCTTTCTTT. It translates to CASSPGPMGTEAFF.

The chain joins TRBV7-6 to TRBJ2-1; a possible D gene is TRBD2 (7 bases). Germline CDR1 is SGHVS and CDR2 is FNYEAQ. The V end was cut by 2 bases, the J end by 5 bases, with 10 bases between. This CDR3 has 14 residues. The CDR3 protein is CASSLPGGHNEQFF. For the CDR3, the DNA is TGTGCCAGCAGCTTACCCGGGGGGCACAATGAGCAGTTCTTC.

The DNA for the CDR3 is TGCAGTGTCGGTAGGAGGGTAGGCTCTTTCGAGCAGTACTTC. Protein product: CSVGRRVGSFEQYF. The chain couples TRBV20-1 to TRBJ2-7; maybe TRBD2 (6 bases). Germline values: CDR1 DFQATT, CDR2 SNEGSKA (reference sequence). CDR3 length: 14 residues. The V and J ends lost 7 bases and 6 bases respectively, with 22 bases between them.

This clonotype appeared a few times. V usage is TRBV12-3 or TRBV12-4 and J usage is TRBJ1-5; 10 bases match TRBD1. Unmatched junction bases numbered 7, after V lost 6 bases and J lost 5 bases. This CDR3 has 15 amino acids. The CDR3 region has the DNA TGTGCCAGCAGCCGGGACAGGGGTTGGGATCAGCCCCAGCATTTT. Translated, it gives CASSRDRGWDQPQHF.

The CDR3 spells CASSGIFPGRGTEAFF. The CDR3 DNA reads TGTGCCAGCAGTGGTATTTTCCCAGGGCGGGGAACTGAAGCTTTCTTT. The chain employs TRBV6-1 and TRBJ1-1; perhaps TRBD1 as D (5 bases). Germline CDR1 is MNHNS and CDR2 is SASEGT. The CDR3 extends over 16 amino acids. V was trimmed by 4 bases and J by 5 bases, leaving 20 bases between them.

This clonotype was detected only a few times. The chain has TRBV12-3 or TRBV12-4 and TRBJ2-7; D is possibly TRBD1 or TRBD2 (5 bases each). Trimming pared 5 bases from V and 1 base from J, leaving 15 bases between. The CDR3 sequence is 15 residues long. This chain's CDR3 is CASSPRGGGSYEQYF. The CDR3 DNA follows: TGTGCCAGCAGTCCCCGGGGCGGTGGGTCCTACGAGCAGTACTTC.

J is TRBJ1-5 and V is TRBV7-2, with 7 bases aligning to TRBD1. This CDR3 contains 15 residues. V dropped 1 base and J dropped 4; count of bases not matched to a gene: 4. Germline CDR1 is SGHTA and CDR2 is FQGNSA. The CDR3 is CASSLETGANQPQHF. CDR3 coding DNA: TGTGCCAGCAGCTTAGAAACAGGGGCAAATCAGCCCCAGCATTTT.

This clonotype was seen ten or more times. This chain links TRBV18 with TRBJ2-1; possibly TRBD2 for D (7 bases). Per germline, CDR1 KGHSH and CDR2 LQKENI. This CDR3 contains 15 residues. Trimming shortened V by 3 bases and J by 1 base, and 10 bases separated the two germline ends. CDR3 sequence (DNA): TGTGCCAGCTCACCCGGGGGGCCTTCCTACAATGAGCAGTTCTTC. Protein sequence: CASSPGGPSYNEQFF.

This clonotype came up a few times. The chain employs TRBV7-2 and TRBJ2-2; D not resolved. The CDR3 contains 15 residues. Trimming cost V 3 bases and J 0 bases, with 8 bases left between them. Germline values: CDR1 SGHTA, CDR2 FQGNSA. CDR3 in DNA: TGTGCCAGCAGCTTGAGACGGCCGAACACCGGGGAGCTGTTTTTT. Its protein is CASSLRRPNTGELFF.

The chain has TRBV5-1 and TRBJ1-1, with 7 bases identical to TRBD1. The V gene's germline CDR1 is SGHRS and CDR2 YFSETQ. The V segment lost 5 bases and the J segment 4 bases; nucleotides outside the gene matches: 11. The CDR3 has 15 amino acids. The CDR3 is CASREVDRRGTEAFF. The CDR3, as DNA: TGCGCCAGCAGAGAGGTGGACAGGAGGGGCACTGAAGCTTTCTTT.

This clonotype has only a few counts. The rearrangement joins TRBV28 to TRBJ1-1; TRBD1 matches 9 bases. The germline gives CDR1 MDHEN, CDR2 SYDVKM. V gave up 5 bases and J gave up 0 bases; unmatched junction bases: 7. The CDR3 has 16 amino acids. The CDR3 region has the DNA TGTGCCAGCAGTAACAGGGGGCCGTTAATGAACACTGAAGCTTTCTTT. Its protein is CASSNRGPLMNTEAFF.

The CDR3 is CASRRAQGFDGYTF. The CDR3 bases are TGTGCCAGCAGGCGAGCCCAAGGTTTTGATGGCTACACCTTC. The V gene is TRBV6-1, the J gene TRBJ1-2; D remains unclear. This CDR3 contains 14 residues. Trimming pared 6 bases from V and 6 bases from J, leaving 17 bases between. Germline V gene lookup returns CDR1 MNHNS and CDR2 SASEGT.

This chain connects TRBV6-1 to TRBJ1-5; 7 bases map to TRBD1. The germline V gene encodes CDR1 MNHNS and CDR2 SASEGT. J lost 3 bases, V lost 6 bases, and 8 bases had no gene match. CDR3 length equals 15 residues. CDR3 residues: CASRRAGGFNQPQHF. CDR3 in DNA: TGTGCCAGCAGAAGGGCAGGGGGTTTCAATCAGCCCCAGCATTTT.

V usage is TRBV3-1 and J usage is TRBJ2-7; 9 bases match TRBD1. CDR1 LGHDT and CDR2 YNNKEL come from the germline V gene (reference sequence). V gave up 9 bases and J gave up 1 base; unmatched junction bases: 4. This CDR3 is 13 amino acids long. The DNA for the CDR3 is TGTGCCAGTCGGGACAGGGAATCCTACGAGCAGTACTTC. This gives the protein CASRDRESYEQYF.

This clonotype was picked up a small number of times. The V call is TRBV19, the J call TRBJ2-1, with 8 bases that match TRBD1. Germline V gene sequence: CDR1 LNHDA, CDR2 SQIVND (reference sequence). The junction had 12 bases not matched to a gene; V was cut back by 5 bases and J by 9 bases. CDR3 length: 15 amino acids. CDR3 coding DNA: TGTGCCAGTAGTCCCAGGACAGGGACCACAGCTGAGCAGTTCTTC. Protein sequence: CASSPRTGTTAEQFF.

The CDR3 bases are TGTGCCACCAGTGATGCCCGTACAGGGGGGGGTCAGCCCCAGCATTTT. Protein: CATSDARTGGGQPQHF. The rearrangement joins TRBV24-1 to TRBJ1-5, with TRBD1 matching over 8 bases. Trimming removed 3 bases from V and 6 bases from J; junction bases left unmatched: 9. Germline CDR1 is KGHDR and CDR2 is SFDVKD. This CDR3 contains 16 residues.

The CDR3 nucleotides are TGTGCCAGCAGTGTATCGGGCGCGGGTCAGCCCCAGCATTTT. Protein: CASSVSGAGQPQHF. The chain is built from TRBV12-3 or TRBV12-4 and TRBJ1-5; D not resolved. This CDR3 is 14 amino acids long. Deletions cut 5 bases from V and 6 bases from J, with 14 bases between.

About this clonotype itself: Compared with germline, one end of the junction differs, possibly owing to a read error. The J gene is TRBJ1-1, the V gene TRBV5-1; no clear D. The CDR3 consists of 14 residues. Germline CDR1 and CDR2: SGHRS and YFSETQ. As DNA, the CDR3 is TGCGCCAGCAGGTTGGGGTTCCAGAACACTGAAGCTTTCTTT. This encodes CASRLGFQNTEAFF. The entire variable domain, with the rest obtained from reference TRBV5-1 and TRBJ1-1, is as follows: KAGVTQTPRYLIKTRGQQVTLSCSPISGHRSVSWYQQTPGQGLQFLFEYFSETQRNKGNFPGRFSGRQFSNSRSEMNVSTLELGDSALYLCASRLGFQNTEAFFGQGTRLTVV.

The chain joins TRBV12-3 or TRBV12-4 to TRBJ2-3; D is perhaps TRBD2 (6 bases). This CDR3 has 14 amino acids. V lost 5 bases, J lost 2 bases, and 11 bases lay in between. The CDR3 region has the DNA TGTGCCAGCAGTGCTGGGACTTTCACAGATACGCAGTATTTT. Translating gives CASSAGTFTDTQYF.

The CDR3 sequence: CASSADRYEQYF. Here the CDR3 DNA reads TGCGCCAGCAGCGCCGACAGGTACGAGCAGTACTTC. The chain employs TRBV5-1 and TRBJ2-7, with D maybe TRBD1 (6 bases). Trimming took off 4 bases at V and 4 bases at J, with 9 bases between the two ends. The length of the CDR3 is 12 residues. In germline, CDR1 is SGHRS, CDR2 YFSETQ.

The chain links TRBV7-8 to TRBJ1-4; unclear D gene. V lost 1 base to trimming and J lost 3 bases, with 9 bases between them. CDR3 length: 15 residues. Germline values: CDR1 SGHVS, CDR2 FQNEAQ. As DNA, the CDR3 is TGTGCCAGCAGCTTAGATCCAAGGCCTAATGAAAAACTGTTTTTT. Translated: CASSLDPRPNEKLFF. Together with reference TRBV7-8 and TRBJ1-4, the CDR3 gives the full variable domain: GAGVSQSPRYKVAKRGQDVALRCDPISGHVSLFWYQQALGQGPEFLTYFQNEAQLDKSGLPSDRFFAERPEGSVSTLKIQRTQQEDSAVYLCASSLDPRPNEKLFFGSGTQLSVL.

Note on this clonotype: Because the CDR3's place on the DNA is in doubt, the DNA is left out and the CDR3 is given as listed by TCRdb. The gene calls are TRBV4-2 and TRBJ2-1; the D call in the table, TRBD1, was not verified against the DNA. The CDR3 is made up of 20 amino acids, end residues included. Per germline, CDR1 LGHNA and CDR2 YNFKEQ. CDR3 residues: CASSQGQFGAGTGKGNEQFF.

The rearrangement links TRBV12-3 or TRBV12-4 to TRBJ1-1; possible D gene TRBD1, 6 bases. V was trimmed by 2 bases and J by 0 bases, leaving 10 bases between them. The CDR3 is made up of 15 amino acids. The CDR3 reads CASSLTGIMNTEAFF. CDR3 DNA: TGTGCCAGCAGTTTAACAGGGATTATGAACACTGAAGCTTTCTTT.

There are many counts of this clonotype. This rearrangement joins TRBV4-2 to TRBJ2-2, with no clear D. The V and J ends lost 0 bases and 9 bases respectively, with 11 bases between them. Germline CDR1 reads LGHNA; CDR2 reads YNFKEQ. The CDR3 is made up of 14 amino acids. The chain's CDR3 is CASSQDRWPRELFF. CDR3 in DNA: TGTGCCAGCAGCCAAGATCGATGGCCCCGGGAGCTGTTTTTT.

The V call is TRBV5-1, the J call TRBJ2-7, with 8 bases that match TRBD1. The CDR3 is made up of 14 amino acids. V was clipped by 4 bases and J by 6 bases; unmatched bases: 9. Looked up from germline, CDR1 is SGHRS and CDR2 is YFSETQ. CDR3 bases: TGCGCCAGCAGCCTCATCTTGACAGGGGCCGAGCAGTACTTC. Its protein is CASSLILTGAEQYF.

The chain recombines TRBV7-6 with TRBJ2-5; D unclear. V gave up 0 bases and J gave up 5 bases, with 19 bases separating them. This CDR3 is built from 17 residues. Per germline, CDR1 SGHVS and CDR2 FNYEAQ. The CDR3 loop reads CASSLASRTLLGETQYF. The DNA of the CDR3 is TGTGCCAGCAGCTTAGCATCCAGGACGTTGCTGGGGGAGACCCAGTACTTC.

V and J are TRBV12-3 or TRBV12-4 and TRBJ2-4; the match to TRBD1 covers 9 bases. This CDR3 has 15 amino acids. Trimming removed 4 bases from V and 1 base from J; junction bases left unmatched: 2. CDR3 region: CASSSGTGAKNIQYF. Written as DNA, the CDR3 is TGTGCCAGCAGTTCCGGGACAGGGGCCAAAAACATTCAGTACTTC.

This clonotype has only a few counts. The genes are TRBV3-1 and TRBJ1-2; D remains ambiguous. The V gene's germline CDR1 is LGHDT and CDR2 YNNKEL (reference sequence). Trimming left V 4 bases short and J 8 bases short, with 17 bases between. The CDR3 is 14 amino acids. The CDR3 coding sequence is TGTGCCAGCAGCCCGGACGGACGGGCGGGGGGCTACACCTTC. Translation gives CASSPDGRAGGYTF. The entire variable domain, with the rest obtained from reference TRBV3-1 and TRBJ1-2, is as follows: DTAVSQTPKYLVTQMGNDKSIKCEQNLGHDTMYWYKQDSKKFLKIMFSYNNKELIINETVPNRFSPKSPDKAHLNLHINSLELGDSAVYFCASSPDGRAGGYTFGSGTRLTVV.

The chain carries TRBV6-5 and TRBJ1-1; possibly TRBD1 for D (5 bases). CDR3 length: 14 amino acids. Germline CDR1 reads MNHEY; CDR2 reads SVGAGI. V gave up 4 bases and J gave up 5 bases, with 14 bases separating them. The CDR3 loop is CASSFQGRSTEAFF. The CDR3 nucleotides read TGTGCCAGCAGTTTCCAGGGACGTAGTACTGAAGCTTTCTTT.